A selection of T cell receptor beta chains follows, all from one sample in a study of Ad26.COV2.S vaccination and SARS-CoV-2 variants. Clones were sequenced by immunoSEQ multiplex PCR, and TCRdb holds only the in-frame ones, with some missing. Found here are 510,000 or so clones, around nine tenths of them singletons; the top ten hold 13%. The specimen was peripheral blood, collected in a trial of Ad26.COV2.S vaccine versus placebo. These receptor sequences come from a person aged 18-65 years who received the Ad26.COV2.S COVID-19 vaccine or a placebo. CDR3s include the opening cysteine and the closing phenylalanine or tryptophan. Fields, in order: J gene, D gene, clone size, V gene, CDR3 DNA, CDR3 protein. A D gene is named only where the DNA matches it firmly. Size tells how often a clone was seen (once, few, many) or the class of an expanded clone, and some rows leave it out.

J gene: TRBJ1-1; D gene: .; clone size: .; V gene: TRBV30; CDR3 DNA: TGTGCCTGGAGTCAAGGGGAAAGGGCTTTCTTT; CDR3 protein: CAWSQGERAFF
J gene: TRBJ2-7; D gene: .; clone size: .; V gene: TRBV7-2; CDR3 DNA: TGTGCCAGCAGCAGACAGCCCCCCCAGGGAAACTCCGAGCAGTACTTC; CDR3 protein: CASSRQPPQGNSEQYF
J gene: TRBJ1-5; D gene: .; clone size: once; V gene: TRBV7-8; CDR3 DNA: TGTGCCAGCAGCCCGACAGGTAATAGCCAGCCCCAGCATTTT; CDR3 protein: CASSPTGNSQPQHF
J gene: TRBJ2-3; D gene: TRBD2; clone size: .; V gene: TRBV4-3; CDR3 DNA: TGCGCCAGCAGCCAAGATCTTCCTAGCGGTCCCACAGATACGCAGTATTTT; CDR3 protein: CASSQDLPSGPTDTQYF
J gene: TRBJ2-1; D gene: .; clone size: .; V gene: TRBV25-1; CDR3 DNA: TGTGCCAGCAGTGGACCGGGCCGGCAGTTCTTC; CDR3 protein: CASSGPGRQFF
J gene: TRBJ2-1; D gene: .; clone size: .; V gene: TRBV23-1; CDR3 DNA: TGCGCCAGCAGTCAATCTTGGGGGAATGAGCAGTTCTTC; CDR3 protein: CASSQSWGNEQFF
J gene: TRBJ2-3; D gene: .; clone size: .; V gene: TRBV5-1; CDR3 DNA: TGCGCCAGCAGCCACCGGGAGGATACGCAGTATTTT; CDR3 protein: CASSHREDTQYF
J gene: TRBJ2-5; D gene: TRBD2; clone size: .; V gene: TRBV28; CDR3 DNA: TGTGCCAGCAGTTCCACACTAGCGGGAGGACCGTACTTC; CDR3 protein: CASSSTLAGGPYF
J gene: TRBJ1-1; D gene: .; clone size: .; V gene: TRBV30; CDR3 DNA: TGTGCCTGGAGTCGGTTGAAGAGGCCCACTGAAGCTTTCTTT; CDR3 protein: CAWSRLKRPTEAFF
J gene: TRBJ1-2; D gene: TRBD1; clone size: .; V gene: TRBV7-9; CDR3 DNA: TGTGCCAGCAGCTCCCCGGACAGGGGGCCAGGCTACACCTTC; CDR3 protein: CASSSPDRGPGYTF
J gene: TRBJ1-2; D gene: .; clone size: .; V gene: TRBV28; CDR3 DNA: TGTGCCAGCAGTGGAGGGGGTTCTGGGTATGGCTACACCTTC; CDR3 protein: CASSGGGSGYGYTF
J gene: TRBJ2-1; D gene: TRBD2; clone size: .; V gene: TRBV30; CDR3 DNA: TGTGCCTGGAGGGGGACTAGTTACAATGAGCAGTTCTTC; CDR3 protein: CAWRGTSYNEQFF
J gene: TRBJ2-7; D gene: .; clone size: once; V gene: TRBV5-3; CDR3 DNA: TGTGCCAGAAGCTACCCCTACGAGCAGTACTTC; CDR3 protein: CARSYPYEQYF
J gene: TRBJ1-3; D gene: .; clone size: .; V gene: TRBV9; CDR3 DNA: TGTGCCAGCAGCGTTGACGGAAACACCATATATTTT; CDR3 protein: CASSVDGNTIYF
J gene: TRBJ2-2; D gene: .; clone size: few; V gene: TRBV25-1; CDR3 DNA: TGTGCCAGCAGTGACCCGGGTGACTGGGAGCTGTTTTTT; CDR3 protein: CASSDPGDWELFF
J gene: TRBJ1-1; D gene: TRBD1; clone size: .; V gene: TRBV30; CDR3 DNA: TGTGCCTGGAGAAGGACAGGGAGGGGGGCTGAAGCTTTCTTT; CDR3 protein: CAWRRTGRGAEAFF
J gene: TRBJ2-1; D gene: TRBD1; clone size: .; V gene: TRBV4-2; CDR3 DNA: TGTGCCAGCAAGACAGGGGGTTACAATGAGCAGTTCTTC; CDR3 protein: CASKTGGYNEQFF
J gene: TRBJ2-1; D gene: .; clone size: .; V gene: TRBV19; CDR3 DNA: TGTGCCAGTAGTATCCTCCAGGGTTCCTACAATGAGCAGTTCTTC; CDR3 protein: CASSILQGSYNEQFF
J gene: TRBJ1-5; D gene: TRBD1; clone size: few; V gene: TRBV28; CDR3 DNA: TGTGCCAGCAGTCCAGGACAGGGCTGGGGCAATCAGCCCCAGCATTTT; CDR3 protein: CASSPGQGWGNQPQHF
J gene: TRBJ2-5; D gene: .; clone size: once; V gene: TRBV6-5; CDR3 DNA: TGTGCCAGCAGAGTGACTCTAGTTGTGGAGACCCAGTACTTC; CDR3 protein: CASRVTLVVETQYF
J gene: TRBJ2-3; D gene: .; clone size: .; V gene: TRBV4-3; CDR3 DNA: TGCGCCAGCAGCCAAGATCCCAGGCCTGGGTTAGATACGCAGTATTTT; CDR3 protein: CASSQDPRPGLDTQYF
J gene: TRBJ1-1; D gene: .; clone size: .; V gene: TRBV3-1/TRBV3-2; CDR3 DNA: TGTGCCAGCAGCCCAAGCGAGGGAGTGGGCACTGAAGCTTTCTTT; CDR3 protein: CASSPSEGVGTEAFF
J gene: TRBJ1-5; D gene: .; clone size: .; V gene: TRBV28; CDR3 DNA: TGTGCCAGCAGTTTAGATGAGGGGTGGGATCAGCCCCAGCATTTT; CDR3 protein: CASSLDEGWDQPQHF
J gene: TRBJ1-6; D gene: .; clone size: .; V gene: TRBV28; CDR3 DNA: TGTGCCAGCAGTTTATCTCGTTTCGACGGCAGCTCCTATAATTCACCCCTCCACTTT; CDR3 protein: CASSLSRFDGSSYNSPLHF
J gene: TRBJ2-5; D gene: .; clone size: .; V gene: TRBV11-2; CDR3 DNA: TGTGCCAGCAGCTTTAGGTCAGCTCAAGAGACCCAGTACTTC; CDR3 protein: CASSFRSAQETQYF
J gene: TRBJ2-2; D gene: .; clone size: .; V gene: TRBV5-4; CDR3 DNA: TGTGCCAGCAGGCAGACGGACGCGAACACCGGGGAGCTGTTTTTT; CDR3 protein: CASRQTDANTGELFF
J gene: TRBJ1-1; D gene: .; clone size: .; V gene: TRBV27; CDR3 DNA: TGTGCCACCTACCGACCCCCGGCAGGGGATGAAGCTTTCTTT; CDR3 protein: CATYRPPAGDEAFF
J gene: TRBJ2-5; D gene: TRBD1; clone size: .; V gene: TRBV9; CDR3 DNA: TGTGCCAGCAGCGTAGGGATGGGGGACAGAGAGACCCAGTACTTC; CDR3 protein: CASSVGMGDRETQYF
J gene: TRBJ2-1; D gene: .; clone size: .; V gene: TRBV10-3; CDR3 DNA: TGTGCCATCAGGAACAGGGAAGTAAGGGATGAGCAGTTCTTC; CDR3 protein: CAIRNREVRDEQFF
J gene: TRBJ2-1; D gene: TRBD1; clone size: many; V gene: TRBV27; CDR3 DNA: TGTGCCAGCAGTTTAGGACAGGGGAATGAGCAGTTCTTC; CDR3 protein: CASSLGQGNEQFF
J gene: TRBJ2-1; D gene: .; clone size: once; V gene: TRBV15; CDR3 DNA: TGTGCCACCAGCGGGGGGAGCGGCGTTGAGCAGTTCTTC; CDR3 protein: CATSGGSGVEQFF
J gene: TRBJ1-1; D gene: .; clone size: few; V gene: TRBV9; CDR3 DNA: TGTGCCAGCAGCCCAAGGACAAGCACTGAAGCTTTCTTT; CDR3 protein: CASSPRTSTEAFF
J gene: TRBJ1-6; D gene: .; clone size: .; V gene: TRBV28; CDR3 DNA: TGTGCCAGCAGGGGCGGTTATAATTCACCCCTCCACTTT; CDR3 protein: CASRGGYNSPLHF
J gene: TRBJ2-7; D gene: .; clone size: .; V gene: TRBV12-3/TRBV12-4; CDR3 DNA: TGTGCCAGCAGTCTTCATACGTCCTACGAGCAGTACTTC; CDR3 protein: CASSLHTSYEQYF
J gene: TRBJ1-6; D gene: .; clone size: .; V gene: TRBV9; CDR3 DNA: TGTGCCAGCAGCGTTGGAGGGATAGGATCACCCCTCCACTTT; CDR3 protein: CASSVGGIGSPLHF
J gene: TRBJ2-7; D gene: .; clone size: .; V gene: TRBV7-2; CDR3 DNA: TGTGCCAGCAGTAATCGGGCGAGGGGGGAGCAGTACTTC; CDR3 protein: CASSNRARGEQYF
J gene: TRBJ2-7; D gene: .; clone size: .; V gene: TRBV19; CDR3 DNA: TGTGCCAGTAGTATCAATCAGGGACCCTATGACGAGCAGTACTTC; CDR3 protein: CASSINQGPYDEQYF
J gene: TRBJ2-1; D gene: TRBD2; clone size: .; V gene: TRBV29-1; CDR3 DNA: TGCAGCGTTGAATTAGCGGGAGTAGGGGATGAGCAGTTCTTC; CDR3 protein: CSVELAGVGDEQFF
J gene: TRBJ1-1; D gene: .; clone size: .; V gene: TRBV6-5; CDR3 DNA: TGTGCCAGCAGTTACTCGATATATGGGTCCCGTGAAGCTTTCTTT; CDR3 protein: CASSYSIYGSREAFF
J gene: TRBJ2-6; D gene: .; clone size: .; V gene: TRBV19; CDR3 DNA: TGTGCCAGTAGTATCCTCCTCGGCTCTGGGGCCAACGTCCTGACTTTC; CDR3 protein: CASSILLGSGANVLTF
J gene: TRBJ2-5; D gene: TRBD1; clone size: .; V gene: TRBV2; CDR3 DNA: TGTGCCAGCAGTCCGGGACAGGGGGCTTTTGAGACCCAGTACTTC; CDR3 protein: CASSPGQGAFETQYF
J gene: TRBJ2-1; D gene: .; clone size: .; V gene: TRBV4-1; CDR3 DNA: TGCGCCAGCAGCCAAGTTCAACAGCGGAGGGGTTACAATGAGCAGTTCTTC; CDR3 protein: CASSQVQQRRGYNEQFF
J gene: TRBJ2-1; D gene: .; clone size: once; V gene: TRBV28; CDR3 DNA: TGTGCCACAACCCCGATCGAGGTGAAGAGGAACAATGAGCAGTTCTTC; CDR3 protein: CATTPIEVKRNNEQFF
J gene: TRBJ2-1; D gene: .; clone size: .; V gene: TRBV27; CDR3 DNA: TGTGCCAGCAGTTTTGTCCCAGCCGGGACCCCCTACAATGAGCAGTTCTTC; CDR3 protein: CASSFVPAGTPYNEQFF
J gene: TRBJ1-5; D gene: .; clone size: .; V gene: TRBV28; CDR3 DNA: TGTGCCAGCAGTTTAGGACGGCAGGGAAGCGTTCAGCCCCAGCATTTT; CDR3 protein: CASSLGRQGSVQPQHF
J gene: TRBJ1-1; D gene: .; clone size: few; V gene: TRBV5-1; CDR3 DNA: TGCGCCAGCAGCTTGGCCTCTGGGCAGGGTCCGTCGGACACTGAAGCTTTCTTT; CDR3 protein: CASSLASGQGPSDTEAFF
J gene: TRBJ2-7; D gene: .; clone size: .; V gene: TRBV19; CDR3 DNA: TGTGCCAGTAGGGGTAGCGGCTACTCCTACGAGCAGTACTTC; CDR3 protein: CASRGSGYSYEQYF
J gene: TRBJ2-1; D gene: .; clone size: .; V gene: TRBV11-3; CDR3 DNA: TGTGCCAGCAGCTTAGGGACAGTCCCCTACAATGAGCAGTTCTTC; CDR3 protein: CASSLGTVPYNEQFF
J gene: TRBJ2-2; D gene: TRBD2; clone size: .; V gene: TRBV5-1; CDR3 DNA: TGCGCCAGCAGCCGGACTAGCGGGAACACCGGGGAGCTGTTTTTT; CDR3 protein: CASSRTSGNTGELFF
J gene: TRBJ2-1; D gene: TRBD2; clone size: .; V gene: TRBV24-1; CDR3 DNA: TGTGCCACCTCGACTAGCGGGAGGCTCAATGAGCAGTTCTTC; CDR3 protein: CATSTSGRLNEQFF
J gene: TRBJ1-1; D gene: .; clone size: .; V gene: TRBV9; CDR3 DNA: TGTGCCAGCAGCCTACAGGGGAACACTGAAGCTTTCTTT; CDR3 protein: CASSLQGNTEAFF
J gene: TRBJ2-3; D gene: TRBD2; clone size: .; V gene: TRBV7-2; CDR3 DNA: TGTGCCAGCAGGCGCACGGCGGGAGACAATACGCAGTATTTT; CDR3 protein: CASRRTAGDNTQYF
J gene: TRBJ1-1; D gene: TRBD1; clone size: .; V gene: TRBV6-5; CDR3 DNA: TGTGCCAGCGGACAGGGTCGGGACACTGAAGCTTTCTTT; CDR3 protein: CASGQGRDTEAFF
J gene: TRBJ1-3; D gene: .; clone size: .; V gene: TRBV11-2; CDR3 DNA: TGTGCCAGCAGGAGGCTCGTCGGGACACCAGGGTCTGGAAACACCATATATTTT; CDR3 protein: CASRRLVGTPGSGNTIYF
J gene: TRBJ2-2; D gene: .; clone size: few; V gene: TRBV7-3; CDR3 DNA: TGTGCCAGCAGGCCCACGGGCACCGGGGAGCTGTTTTTT; CDR3 protein: CASRPTGTGELFF
J gene: TRBJ1-1; D gene: TRBD1; clone size: .; V gene: TRBV7-8; CDR3 DNA: TGTGCCAGCACCCAGGGGGTGAACACTGAAGCTTTCTTT; CDR3 protein: CASTQGVNTEAFF
J gene: TRBJ1-5; D gene: .; clone size: once; V gene: TRBV30; CDR3 DNA: TGTGCCTGGATGATCGGCAGGGATCAGCCCCAGCATTTT; CDR3 protein: CAWMIGRDQPQHF
J gene: TRBJ1-5; D gene: TRBD1; clone size: .; V gene: TRBV3-1/TRBV3-2; CDR3 DNA: TGTGCCAGCAGCCACGGACAGGGCAATCAGCCCCAGCATTTT; CDR3 protein: CASSHGQGNQPQHF
J gene: TRBJ1-2; D gene: .; clone size: .; V gene: TRBV2; CDR3 DNA: TGTGCCAGCGCCCCCATTGGTGGGGGAAATGGCTACACCTTC; CDR3 protein: CASAPIGGGNGYTF
J gene: TRBJ2-3; D gene: TRBD2; clone size: once; V gene: TRBV19; CDR3 DNA: TGTGCCACCCTCCTCGGGACTAGCCTTTATTTT; CDR3 protein: CATLLGTSLYF